Here is one T cell receptor (beta chain) with its context. Its antigen has not been determined. Per-nucleotide qualities are absent, and no much larger clonotype sits a single base away. The data belong to a study of T cells in localized non-small cell lung cancer (TCRdb year 2020). Notes on the research overall: The study analyzed T cell repertoires of about 230 early-stage NSCLC patients, comparing tumors and uninvolved tumor-adjacent lungs. The cohort comprised around 250 treatment-naïve NSCLC patients with resected, localized lung tumors. Of the NSCLC patients, 129 were male and approximately 100 were female, and the mean age was approximately 64 years.

The investigation overall reported the following: Uninvolved tumor-adjacent lung showed the highest T cell clonality, higher than tumor, which suggests more focused antigenic responses in the uninvolved tumor-adjacent lung. Since the design was exploratory, TCR variables were selected using unadjusted p-values with no false-discovery rate correction. Multi-region tumor sequencing was not performed, so intratumor heterogeneity could not be excluded. Higher blood T cell density associated with longer overall survival, while higher adjacent-lung clonality associated with shorter survival. A median of around 50 of the top 100 tumor clones turned up in the paired uninvolved adjacent lung, and 25 to 30 of those clones also ranked among the top 100 of that same adjacent lung.

V is shortened by 7 bases, J by 1 base, and the region joining them spans 10 bases. The CDR1 and CDR2 encoded by the germline V gene (reference sequence) are GTSNPN and SVGIG. The CDR3, from cysteine to phenylalanine, totals 12 residues. This entry keeps only the CDR3 DNA: 36 bases, framed from base 1. At diagnosis, tumor, uninvolved tumor-adjacent lung and peripheral blood were collected and then preserved as a mix of FFPE and fresh-frozen material. For TCR repertoire profiling, blood samples were analyzed in the form of peripheral blood mononuclear cells. TCR beta CDR3 regions were sequenced from DNA using the immunoSEQ Assay. The source study handled its data this way. T cell density was computed as TCR beta template counts normalized to usable DNA estimated by amplifying housekeeping genes. Richness was estimated using the preseqR package, with extrapolation to 400,000 templates for PBMC samples and to 120,000 templates for tissue samples. Clonality was taken to be one minus Pielou's evenness. Tissue-enriched TCRs were identified by differential abundance testing using productive amino-acid clonotypes, minimum total count 5 and alpha 0.1. Repertoire overlap between compartments was quantified with the Jaccard Index and Morisita Overlap Index. GLIPH grouped TCR beta CDR3s together with public tetramer-defined viral CDR3s, and a viral motif had to include at least three viral sequences and show V-gene enrichment. The clones in this table, taken by TCRdb from immuneACCESS, are in-frame only. Not every clone is retained; where verified, under half of the shortfall comes from an unresolved V gene, and the cause of the rest is unknown. That table is the source of V, J and clone size, and D and trimming were worked out from the DNA. Present in this sample are almost 65,000 clones, 75% to 90% of which were seen just once. The ten largest clones take up just under 2% of the sample.

The source is a woman aged 35 to 75 with stage I lung adenocarcinoma. Here the sequenced sample was peripheral blood, taken before any cancer treatment. The rearrangement joined TRBV30 to TRBJ1-1; possibly the D gene is TRBD1, per 5 matching bases. The DNA sequence reads TGTGCCTCGGACGGGGGGAACACTGAAGCTTTCTTT. Protein translation: CASDGGNTEAFF.